This T cell receptor (beta chain) was found in a study of OX40 agonist ivuxolimab in advanced cancers. Overall study context: From about 23 to 85 years was the age range, with a mean of around 56 years, and 65% to 90% were male.

Trimming took off 3 bases at V and 4 bases at J, with 7 bases between the two ends. CDR3 length equals 11 residues. From germline, CDR1 is DFQATT and CDR2 SNEGSKA (reference sequence). Profiled with immunoSEQ multiplex PCR; TCRdb holds only in-frame clones, not every one. The sample contains approximately 100,000 clones, about nine tenths of which appear only once. A history of autoimmune disease or systemic immunosuppression excluded patients. The sequencing used CD4+ or CD8+ T cells sorted from blood, collected in a trial of the OX40 agonist ivuxolimab. V gene TRBV20-1 combines with J gene TRBJ2-7; no reliable D call. The clonotype originates from an adult with an advanced solid tumor such as melanoma, head and neck, liver or kidney cancer. Here the CDR3 reads CSASLFYEQYF. The CDR3 nucleotides read TGCAGTGCTAGTTTGTTTTACGAGCAGTACTTC.